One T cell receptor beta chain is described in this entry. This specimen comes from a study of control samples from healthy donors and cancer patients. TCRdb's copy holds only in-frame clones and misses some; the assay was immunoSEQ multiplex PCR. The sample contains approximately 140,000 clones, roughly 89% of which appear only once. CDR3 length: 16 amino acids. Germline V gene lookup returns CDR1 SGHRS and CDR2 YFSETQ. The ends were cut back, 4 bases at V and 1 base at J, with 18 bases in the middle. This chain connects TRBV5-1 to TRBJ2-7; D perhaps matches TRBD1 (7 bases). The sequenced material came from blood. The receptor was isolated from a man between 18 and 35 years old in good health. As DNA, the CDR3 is TGCGCCAGCAGCAATTGGGGGGAGACAGGGTCCTACGAGCAGTACTTC. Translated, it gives CASSNWGETGSYEQYF. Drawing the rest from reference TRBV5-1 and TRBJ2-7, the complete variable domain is KAGVTQTPRYLIKTRGQQVTLSCSPISGHRSVSWYQQTPGQGLQFLFEYFSETQRNKGNFPGRFSGRQFSNSRSEMNVSTLELGDSALYLCASSNWGETGSYEQYFGPGTRLTVT.